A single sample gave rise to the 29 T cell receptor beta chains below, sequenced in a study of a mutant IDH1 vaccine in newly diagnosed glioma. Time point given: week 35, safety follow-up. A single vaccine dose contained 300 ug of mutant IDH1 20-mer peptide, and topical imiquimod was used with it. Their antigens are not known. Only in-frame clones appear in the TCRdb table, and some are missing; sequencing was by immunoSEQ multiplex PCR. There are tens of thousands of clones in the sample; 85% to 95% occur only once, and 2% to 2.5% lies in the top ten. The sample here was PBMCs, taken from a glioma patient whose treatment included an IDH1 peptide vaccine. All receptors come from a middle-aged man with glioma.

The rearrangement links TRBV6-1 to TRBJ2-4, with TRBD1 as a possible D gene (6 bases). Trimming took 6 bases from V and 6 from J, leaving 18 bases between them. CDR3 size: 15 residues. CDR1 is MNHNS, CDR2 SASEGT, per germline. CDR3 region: CASRTPQGRGNIQYF. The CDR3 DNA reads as TGTGCCAGCAGGACCCCACAGGGACGTGGAAACATTCAGTACTTC.

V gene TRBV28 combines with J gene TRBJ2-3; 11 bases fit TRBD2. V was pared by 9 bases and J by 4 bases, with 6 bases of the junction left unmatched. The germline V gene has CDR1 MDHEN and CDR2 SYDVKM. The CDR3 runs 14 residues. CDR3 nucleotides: TGTGCCAGTACGACTAGCGGGGTATCAGATACGCAGTATTTT. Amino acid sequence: CASTTSGVSDTQYF.

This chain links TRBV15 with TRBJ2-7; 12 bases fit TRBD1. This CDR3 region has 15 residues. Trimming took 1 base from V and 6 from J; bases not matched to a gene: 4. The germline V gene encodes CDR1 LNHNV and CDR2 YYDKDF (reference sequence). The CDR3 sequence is CATSRGGQGAGEQYF. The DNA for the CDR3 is TGTGCCACCAGCAGAGGGGGACAGGGGGCTGGCGAGCAGTACTTC.

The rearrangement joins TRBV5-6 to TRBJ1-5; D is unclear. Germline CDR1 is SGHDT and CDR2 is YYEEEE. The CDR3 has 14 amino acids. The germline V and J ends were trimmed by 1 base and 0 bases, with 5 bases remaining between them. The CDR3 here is CASSLMTSNQPQHF. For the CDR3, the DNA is TGTGCCAGCAGCTTGATGACTAGCAATCAGCCCCAGCATTTT.

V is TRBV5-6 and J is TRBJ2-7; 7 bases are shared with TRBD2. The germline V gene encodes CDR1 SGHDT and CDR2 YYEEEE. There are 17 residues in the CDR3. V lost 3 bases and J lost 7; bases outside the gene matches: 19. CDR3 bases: TGTGCCAGCAGCTGGGAGGGAGGGCGGCTTACTTGGGGGGAGCAGTACTTC. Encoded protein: CASSWEGGRLTWGEQYF.

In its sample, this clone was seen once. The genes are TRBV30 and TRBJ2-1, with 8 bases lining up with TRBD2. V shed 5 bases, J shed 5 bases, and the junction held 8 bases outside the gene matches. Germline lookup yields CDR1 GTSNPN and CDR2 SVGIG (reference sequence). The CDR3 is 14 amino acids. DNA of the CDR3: TGTGCCTGGGAAACCGGACTAGCCCACAATGAGCAGTTCTTC. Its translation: CAWETGLAHNEQFF.

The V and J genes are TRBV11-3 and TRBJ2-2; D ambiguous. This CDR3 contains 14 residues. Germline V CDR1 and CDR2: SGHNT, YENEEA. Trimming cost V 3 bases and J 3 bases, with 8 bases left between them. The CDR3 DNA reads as TGTGCCAGCAGCTTTAGACCCTACACCGGGGAGCTGTTTTTT. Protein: CASSFRPYTGELFF.

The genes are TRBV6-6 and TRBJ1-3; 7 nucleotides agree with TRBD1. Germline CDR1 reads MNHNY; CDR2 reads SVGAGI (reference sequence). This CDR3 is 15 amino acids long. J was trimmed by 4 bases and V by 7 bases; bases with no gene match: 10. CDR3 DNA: TGTGCCAGCATTAAGACCCCGGGACAGGGAAACACCATATATTTT. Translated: CASIKTPGQGNTIYF.

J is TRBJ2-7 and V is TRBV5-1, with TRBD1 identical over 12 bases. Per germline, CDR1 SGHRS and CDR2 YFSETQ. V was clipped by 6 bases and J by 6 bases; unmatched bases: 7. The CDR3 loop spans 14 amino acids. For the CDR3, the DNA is TGCGCCAGCACCCCGGGACAGGGGGCGGGCGAGCAGTACTTC. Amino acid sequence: CASTPGQGAGEQYF.

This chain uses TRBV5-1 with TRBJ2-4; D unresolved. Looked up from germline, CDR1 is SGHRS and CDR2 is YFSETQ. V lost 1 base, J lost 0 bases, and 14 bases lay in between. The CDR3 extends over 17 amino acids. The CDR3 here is CASSLKLSSLAKNIQYF. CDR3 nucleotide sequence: TGCGCCAGCAGCTTGAAACTCAGCTCCTTAGCCAAAAACATTCAGTACTTC.

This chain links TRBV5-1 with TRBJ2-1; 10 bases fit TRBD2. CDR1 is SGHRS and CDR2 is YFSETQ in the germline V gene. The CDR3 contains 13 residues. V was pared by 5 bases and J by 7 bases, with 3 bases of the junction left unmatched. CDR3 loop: CASRPSGSNEQFF. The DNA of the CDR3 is TGCGCCAGCAGACCTAGCGGGAGTAATGAGCAGTTCTTC.

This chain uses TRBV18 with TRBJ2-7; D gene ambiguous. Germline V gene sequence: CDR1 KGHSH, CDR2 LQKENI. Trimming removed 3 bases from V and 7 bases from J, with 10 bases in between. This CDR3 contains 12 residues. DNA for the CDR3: TGTGCCAGCTCACCCTCGAGCAAGGAGCAGTACTTC. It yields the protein CASSPSSKEQYF.

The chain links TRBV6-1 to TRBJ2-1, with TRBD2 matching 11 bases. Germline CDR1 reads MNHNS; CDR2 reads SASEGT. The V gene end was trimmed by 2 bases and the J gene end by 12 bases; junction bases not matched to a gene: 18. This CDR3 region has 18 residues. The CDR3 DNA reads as TGTGCCAGCAGTGAATCGTTACTAGCGGGAGTTAGTGGTACAGGGCAGTTCTTC. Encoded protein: CASSESLLAGVSGTGQFF.

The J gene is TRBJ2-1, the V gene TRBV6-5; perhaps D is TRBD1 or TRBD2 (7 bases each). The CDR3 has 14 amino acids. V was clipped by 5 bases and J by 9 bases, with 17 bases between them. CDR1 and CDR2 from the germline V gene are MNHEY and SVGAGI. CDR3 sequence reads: CASSPRQGGGEQFF. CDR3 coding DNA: TGTGCCAGCAGTCCGCGACAGGGAGGGGGTGAGCAGTTCTTC.

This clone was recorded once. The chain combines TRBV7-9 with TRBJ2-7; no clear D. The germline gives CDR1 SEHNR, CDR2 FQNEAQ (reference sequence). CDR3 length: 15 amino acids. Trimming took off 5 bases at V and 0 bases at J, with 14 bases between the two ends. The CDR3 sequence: CASSRDPWSSYEQYF. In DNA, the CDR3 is TGTGCCAGCAGCCGTGACCCCTGGAGCTCCTACGAGCAGTACTTC.

In DNA, the CDR3 is TGTGCCAGCAGCTCCCATGGCTCTGAAGCTTTCTTT. Protein sequence: CASSSHGSEAFF. The V and J genes are TRBV11-3 and TRBJ1-1, with D hard to call. The length of the CDR3 is 12 residues. The V gene's germline CDR1 is SGHNT and CDR2 YENEEA. Deletions cut 4 bases from V and 6 bases from J, with 9 bases between.

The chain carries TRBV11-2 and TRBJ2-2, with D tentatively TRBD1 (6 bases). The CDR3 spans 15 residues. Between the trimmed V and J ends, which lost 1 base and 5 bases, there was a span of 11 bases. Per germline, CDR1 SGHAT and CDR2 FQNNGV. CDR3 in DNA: TGTGCCAGCAGCTTAGTCGCCAGGGGAACCGGGGAGCTGTTTTTT. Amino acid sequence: CASSLVARGTGELFF.

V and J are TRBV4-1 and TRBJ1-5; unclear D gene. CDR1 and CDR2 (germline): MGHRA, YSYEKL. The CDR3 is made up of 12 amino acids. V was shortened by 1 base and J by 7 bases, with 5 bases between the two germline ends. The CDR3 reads CASSQADQPQHF. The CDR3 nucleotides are TGCGCCAGCAGCCAAGCAGACCAGCCCCAGCATTTT.

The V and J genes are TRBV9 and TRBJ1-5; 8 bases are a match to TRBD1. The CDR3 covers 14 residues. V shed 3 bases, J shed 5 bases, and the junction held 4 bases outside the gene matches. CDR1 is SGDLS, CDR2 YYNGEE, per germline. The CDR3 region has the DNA TGTGCCAGCAGCGATGGACAGGGCTATCAGCCCCAGCATTTT. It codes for CASSDGQGYQPQHF.

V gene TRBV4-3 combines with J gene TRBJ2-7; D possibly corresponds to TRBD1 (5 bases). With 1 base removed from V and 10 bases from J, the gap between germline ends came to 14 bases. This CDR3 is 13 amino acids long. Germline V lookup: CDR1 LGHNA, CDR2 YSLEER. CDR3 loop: CASSQGMGPRQYF. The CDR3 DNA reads TGCGCCAGCAGCCAAGGGATGGGGCCGAGACAGTACTTC.

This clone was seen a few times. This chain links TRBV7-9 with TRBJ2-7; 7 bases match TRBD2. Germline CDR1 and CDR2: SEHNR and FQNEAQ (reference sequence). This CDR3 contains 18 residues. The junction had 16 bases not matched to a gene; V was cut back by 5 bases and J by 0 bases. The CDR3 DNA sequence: TGTGCCAGCAGCGCATGGCCCCCCGGGAGGCAGAACTCCTACGAGCAGTACTTC. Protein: CASSAWPPGRQNSYEQYF. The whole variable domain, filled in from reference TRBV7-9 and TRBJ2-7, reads DTGVSQNPRHKITKRGQNVTFRCDPISEHNRLYWYRQTLGQGPEFLTYFQNEAQLEKSRLLSDRFSAERPKGSFSTLEIQRTEQGDSAMYLCASSAWPPGRQNSYEQYFGPGTRLTVT.

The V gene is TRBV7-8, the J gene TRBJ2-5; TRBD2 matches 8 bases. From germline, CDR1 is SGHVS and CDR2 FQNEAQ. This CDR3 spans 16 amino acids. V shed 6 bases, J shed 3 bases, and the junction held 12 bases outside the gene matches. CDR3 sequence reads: CASSPRYGGAKETQYF. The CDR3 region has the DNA TGTGCCAGCAGTCCTCGGTACGGGGGGGCGAAAGAGACCCAGTACTTC.

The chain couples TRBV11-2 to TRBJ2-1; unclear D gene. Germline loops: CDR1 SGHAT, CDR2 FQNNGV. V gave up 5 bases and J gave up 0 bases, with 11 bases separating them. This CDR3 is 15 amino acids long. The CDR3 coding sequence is TGTGCCAGCAGCCCTTCATTGAGCTCCTACAATGAGCAGTTCTTC. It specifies CASSPSLSSYNEQFF. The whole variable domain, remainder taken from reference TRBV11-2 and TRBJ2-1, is EAGVAQSPRYKIIEKRQSVAFWCNPISGHATLYWYQQILGQGPKLLIQFQNNGVVDDSQLPKDRFSAERLKGVDSTLKIQPAKLEDSAVYLCASSPSLSSYNEQFFGPGTRLTVL.

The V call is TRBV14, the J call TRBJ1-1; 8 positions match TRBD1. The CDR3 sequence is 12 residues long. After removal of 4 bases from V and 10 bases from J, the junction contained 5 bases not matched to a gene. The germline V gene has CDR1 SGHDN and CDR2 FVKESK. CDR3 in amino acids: CASSRQGTGAFF. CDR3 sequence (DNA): TGTGCCAGCAGCCGACAGGGGACCGGAGCTTTCTTT.

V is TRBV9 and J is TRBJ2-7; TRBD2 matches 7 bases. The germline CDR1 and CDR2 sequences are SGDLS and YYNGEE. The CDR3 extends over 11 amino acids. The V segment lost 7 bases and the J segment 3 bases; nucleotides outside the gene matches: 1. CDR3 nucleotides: TGTGCCAGCGGCGGGAGCTACGAGCAGTACTTC. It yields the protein CASGGSYEQYF. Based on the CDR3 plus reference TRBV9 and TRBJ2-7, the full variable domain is DSGVTQTPKHLITATGQRVTLRCSPRSGDLSVYWYQQSLDQGLQFLIQYYNGEERAKGNILERFSAQQFPDLHSELNLSSLELGDSALYFCASGGSYEQYFGPGTRLTVT.

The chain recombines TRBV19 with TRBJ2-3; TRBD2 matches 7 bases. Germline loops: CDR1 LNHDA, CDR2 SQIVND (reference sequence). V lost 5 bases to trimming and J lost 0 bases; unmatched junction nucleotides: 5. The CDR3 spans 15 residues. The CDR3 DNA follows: TGTGCCAGTAGTGATATAGCGGGTAGCACAGATACGCAGTATTTT. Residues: CASSDIAGSTDTQYF.

The CDR3 here is CASSLVPQPSPLHF. In DNA form, the CDR3 reads TGTGCCAGCAGCTTAGTGCCACAGCCTTCACCCCTCCACTTT. The V gene is TRBV7-2, the J gene TRBJ1-6; D is unresolved. The CDR3 extends over 14 amino acids. Germline V lookup: CDR1 SGHTA, CDR2 FQGNSA. V was clipped by 1 base and J by 9 bases, with 10 bases between them.

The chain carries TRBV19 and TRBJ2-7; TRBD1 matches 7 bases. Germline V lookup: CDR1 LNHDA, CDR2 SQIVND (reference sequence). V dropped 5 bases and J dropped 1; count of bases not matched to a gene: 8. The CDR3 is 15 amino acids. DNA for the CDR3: TGTGCCAGTAGTCTCGGGACAGATACATCCTACGAGCAGTACTTC. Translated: CASSLGTDTSYEQYF.

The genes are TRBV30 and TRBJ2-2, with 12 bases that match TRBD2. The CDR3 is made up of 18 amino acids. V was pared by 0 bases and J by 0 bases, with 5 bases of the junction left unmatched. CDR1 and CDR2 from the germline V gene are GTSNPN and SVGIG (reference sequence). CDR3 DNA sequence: TGTGCCTGGAGTGTACAATCTAGCGGGAGGGCGAACACCGGGGAGCTGTTTTTT. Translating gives CAWSVQSSGRANTGELFF.